This TCR beta chain was recorded in a study of blood T cell repertoires in COVID-19. At the level of the study: Sites in the United States, Italy and Spain provided acute and convalescent COVID-19 samples. Sources were T cells, B-cell-depleted T cells, or PBMCs; the material itself was cDNA or gDNA.

This clone turned up a few times. Seattle patients were enrolled while actively infected and followed longitudinally. Original methodology: Quantification of nucleated cells was approximated via reference gene primer amplification. The protocol was immunoSEQ multiplex PCR, while the TCRdb copy is restricted to in-frame clones and leaves out a portion. D and trimming come from the DNA, and the V and J calls and clone size come from that table. The sample lists some 170,000 clones; around 80% were seen once. The TCR comes from a woman aged 40 to 50 with COVID-19, enrolled during active disease. Sequencing used peripheral blood.

For the CDR3, the DNA is TGTGCCAGCAGCCAAGAAGCGGGCGGGGGCACAGATACGCAGTATTTT. It specifies CASSQEAGGGTDTQYF. V usage is TRBV4-2 and J usage is TRBJ2-3; weak D call: TRBD2 (6 bases). Trimming cost V 0 bases and J 1 base, with 11 bases left between them. Germline V gene data show CDR1 as LGHNA and CDR2 as YNFKEQ. The CDR3 runs 16 residues.